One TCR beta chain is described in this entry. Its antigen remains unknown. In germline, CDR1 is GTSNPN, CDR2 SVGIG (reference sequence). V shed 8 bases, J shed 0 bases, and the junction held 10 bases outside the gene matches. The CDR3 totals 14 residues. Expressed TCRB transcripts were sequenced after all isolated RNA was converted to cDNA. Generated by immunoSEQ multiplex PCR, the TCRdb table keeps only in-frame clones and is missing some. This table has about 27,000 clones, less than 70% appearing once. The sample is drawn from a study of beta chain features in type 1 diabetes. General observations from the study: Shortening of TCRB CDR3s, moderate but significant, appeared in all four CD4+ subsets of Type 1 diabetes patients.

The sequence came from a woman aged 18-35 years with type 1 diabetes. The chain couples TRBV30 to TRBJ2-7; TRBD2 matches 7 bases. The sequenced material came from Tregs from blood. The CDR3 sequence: CAAWSASGSYEQYF. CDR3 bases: TGTGCCGCATGGTCGGCTAGCGGCTCCTACGAGCAGTACTTC.